These 13 T cell receptor beta chains share one sample of origin, sequenced in a study of blood T cell repertoires in COVID-19. Assay used: immunoSEQ multiplex PCR; TCRdb lists only in-frame clones, some missing. The sample has 70,000 to 90,000 clones, 70% to 80% seen once. Sequencing was done on a sample of peripheral blood. All receptors come from a human donor in a cohort sampled during active COVID-19.

The rearrangement uses TRBV5-5 and TRBJ2-7; 7 bases agree with TRBD1. The CDR3 has 14 residues. Losses at the gene ends were 5 bases for V and 0 bases for J; bases not matched to a gene: 5. CDR1 and CDR2 (germline): SGHKS, YYEKEE (reference sequence). The CDR3 region is CASRGTEYSYEQYF. DNA for the CDR3: TGTGCCAGCAGGGGGACAGAGTACTCCTACGAGCAGTACTTC.

The chain joins TRBV11-2 to TRBJ2-7; 9 bases line up with TRBD2. V shed 1 base, J shed 3 bases, and the junction held 7 bases outside the gene matches. This CDR3 comprises 16 residues. Germline V gives CDR1 SGHAT, CDR2 FQNNGV. CDR3 nucleotides: TGTGCCAGCAGCTTAGTAGCGGGAGCCACCCACTACGAGCAGTACTTC. The encoded protein is CASSLVAGATHYEQYF.

This chain links TRBV5-1 with TRBJ1-1; D is unclear. V lost 0 bases to trimming and J lost 3 bases, with 15 bases between them. In germline, CDR1 is SGHRS, CDR2 YFSETQ. The CDR3 is 16 amino acids. CDR3 nucleotide sequence: TGCGCCAGCAGCTTGGTCTCCGGTGAGGGAGACACTGAAGCTTTCTTT. Amino acids: CASSLVSGEGDTEAFF.

The chain recombines TRBV5-1 with TRBJ2-5; 9 positions agree with TRBD1. The length of the CDR3 is 14 residues. V lost 5 bases, J lost 5 bases, and 7 bases stayed unmatched. The germline gives CDR1 SGHRS, CDR2 YFSETQ. CDR3 sequence: CASRDTGGEETQYF. In DNA, the CDR3 is TGCGCCAGCAGGGACACAGGGGGCGAGGAGACCCAGTACTTC.

The genes are TRBV5-1 and TRBJ2-3, with a weak D call TRBD1 (5 bases). CDR3 length: 15 residues. Germline V gene sequence: CDR1 SGHRS, CDR2 YFSETQ. The V end lost 1 base, the J end lost 2 bases, and 11 bases lay between the germline ends. CDR3: CASSLLVQDTDTQYF. In nucleotides, the CDR3 is TGCGCCAGCAGCTTGCTGGTACAGGACACAGATACGCAGTATTTT.

The rearrangement links TRBV3-1 (or the pseudogene TRBV3-2) to TRBJ2-1; 9 nucleotides match TRBD2. Germline V gene lookup returns CDR1 LGHDT and CDR2 YNNKEL (reference sequence). The junction had 6 bases not matched to a gene; V was cut back by 1 base and J by 5 bases. The CDR3 is made up of 16 amino acids. The chain's CDR3 is CASSQVAGDPNNEQFF. The CDR3 DNA reads as TGTGCCAGCAGCCAAGTAGCGGGAGACCCCAACAATGAGCAGTTCTTC.

This chain links TRBV15 with TRBJ2-5; 7 positions agree with TRBD1. With 0 bases clipped from V and 5 bases from J, the junction kept 3 bases outside the gene matches. Germline CDR1 is LNHNV and CDR2 is YYDKDF (reference sequence). The CDR3 sequence is 14 residues long. CDR3 nucleotide sequence: TGTGCCACCAGCAGAGATAGACAGGGCGAGACCCAGTACTTC. This sequence encodes CATSRDRQGETQYF.

This chain links TRBV19 with TRBJ2-1, with TRBD2 matching over 10 bases. CDR1 and CDR2 from the germline V gene are LNHDA and SQIVND (reference sequence). The CDR3 runs to 16 residues. Trimming at V came to 5 bases and at J to 8 bases, leaving 12 bases not matched to a gene. This CDR3 reads CASSLNQREGWHEQFF. The CDR3 DNA reads as TGTGCCAGTAGTTTAAATCAGCGGGAGGGGTGGCATGAGCAGTTCTTC.

This clone was recorded a few times. In nucleotides, the CDR3 is TGTGCCAGCAGCGTAGGGACAGGGTCCAATCAGCCCCAGCATTTT. This gives the protein CASSVGTGSNQPQHF. This rearrangement joins TRBV9 to TRBJ1-5, with 8 bases that match TRBD1. Germline CDR1 reads SGDLS; CDR2 reads YYNGEE. This CDR3 is 15 amino acids long. Trimming at V came to 0 bases and at J to 3 bases, leaving 2 bases not matched to a gene.

The chain carries TRBV18 and TRBJ2-3; TRBD2 agrees at 8 bases. Germline V gives CDR1 KGHSH, CDR2 LQKENI. V trimming: 4 bases; J trimming: 4 bases; junction bases outside the gene matches: 10. This CDR3 spans 16 amino acids. The CDR3 region is CASSLGAGATPDTQYF. For the CDR3, the DNA is TGTGCCAGCTCACTGGGAGCGGGAGCTACCCCAGATACGCAGTATTTT.

V gene TRBV6-2 or TRBV6-3 combines with J gene TRBJ2-5; tentatively, D is TRBD2 (6 bases). Germline CDR1 and CDR2: MNHEY and SVGEGT. There are 15 residues in the CDR3. Trimming shortened V by 5 bases and J by 2 bases, and 15 bases separated the two germline ends. CDR3 sequence: CASSPHGLFQETQYF. CDR3 in DNA: TGTGCCAGCAGTCCCCACGGACTATTTCAAGAGACCCAGTACTTC.

V is TRBV7-9 and J is TRBJ1-2, with D unclear. The ends were cut back, 3 bases at V and 8 bases at J, with 31 bases in the middle. Germline lookup yields CDR1 SEHNR and CDR2 FQNEAQ (reference sequence). There are 19 residues in the CDR3. The CDR3 nucleotides are TGTGCCAGCAGCTTGGGTGTACCCCGGGATGAACAAAACGCGTGGGGCTACACCTTC. Translating it yields CASSLGVPRDEQNAWGYTF. The full variable domain, completed using reference TRBV7-9 and TRBJ1-2, is DTGVSQNPRHKITKRGQNVTFRCDPISEHNRLYWYRQTLGQGPEFLTYFQNEAQLEKSRLLSDRFSAERPKGSFSTLEIQRTEQGDSAMYLCASSLGVPRDEQNAWGYTFGSGTRLTVV.

This clone occurred once. CDR3 loop: CAKLGHPGHSGNTIYF. The CDR3 region has the DNA TGTGCCAAACTGGGACACCCAGGTCACTCTGGAAACACCATATATTTT. The genes are TRBV27 and TRBJ1-3; maybe TRBD1 (6 bases). This CDR3 region has 16 residues. CDR1 and CDR2 (germline): MNHEY, SMNVEV (reference sequence). V dropped 10 bases and J dropped 0 bases, with 19 bases sitting between them.